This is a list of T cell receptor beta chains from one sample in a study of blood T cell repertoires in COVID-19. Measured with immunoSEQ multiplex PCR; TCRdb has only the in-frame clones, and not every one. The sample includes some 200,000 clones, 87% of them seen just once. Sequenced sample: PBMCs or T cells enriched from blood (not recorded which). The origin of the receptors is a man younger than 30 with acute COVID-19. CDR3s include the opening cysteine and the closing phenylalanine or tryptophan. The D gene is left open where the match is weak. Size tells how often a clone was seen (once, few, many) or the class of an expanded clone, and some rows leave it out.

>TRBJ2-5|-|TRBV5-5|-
TGTGCCAGCAGCTTGCTTCCGGGAGAGACCCAGTACTTC
CASSLLPGETQYF
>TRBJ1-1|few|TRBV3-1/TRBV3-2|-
TGTGCCAGCAGCCAAGAGGGGGCACGAGGAACTGAAGCTTTCTTT
CASSQEGARGTEAFF
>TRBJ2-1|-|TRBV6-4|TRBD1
TGTGCCAGCAGTGACCGTCTGGGACAGGGTATCGATGAGCAGTTCTTC
CASSDRLGQGIDEQFF
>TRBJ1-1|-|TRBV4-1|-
TGCGCCAGCAGCCAAGATCCTCCGGGCGGGAGGACTGAAGCTTTCTTT
CASSQDPPGGRTEAFF
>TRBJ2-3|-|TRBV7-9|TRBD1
TGTGCCAGCAGCGGGGACAGGCCAAGCACAGATACGCAGTATTTT
CASSGDRPSTDTQYF
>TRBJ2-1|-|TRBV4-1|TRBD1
TGCGCCAGCAGCCAAGAAATCGTGGCAGGGGGCATTGAGCAGTTCTTC
CASSQEIVAGGIEQFF
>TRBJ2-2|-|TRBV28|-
TGTGCCAGCAGTTTGGCCCAAAACACCGGGGAGCTGTTTTTT
CASSLAQNTGELFF
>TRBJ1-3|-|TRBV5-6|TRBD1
TGTGCCAGCAGCTCGGGACAGGGATATGGAAACACCATATATTTT
CASSSGQGYGNTIYF
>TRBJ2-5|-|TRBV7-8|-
TGTGCCAGCAGCTTAGGGGCCACCGGGGAAGAGACCCAGTACTTC
CASSLGATGEETQYF
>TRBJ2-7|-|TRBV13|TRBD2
TGTGCCAGCAGCTCTCTCAAGCGGGAGCTAGTCTTCCACGAGCAGTACTTC
CASSSLKRELVFHEQYF
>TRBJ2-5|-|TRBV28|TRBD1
TGTGCCAGCAGCCTTACAGGGGAGGAGACCCAGTACTTC
CASSLTGEETQYF
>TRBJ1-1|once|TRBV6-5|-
TGTGCCAGCAGTTACTCAGGACCTGGGGCAAACACTGAAGCTTTCTTT
CASSYSGPGANTEAFF
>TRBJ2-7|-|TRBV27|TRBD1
TGTGCCAGCAGTCGGGACAGAAACTACGAGCAGTACTTC
CASSRDRNYEQYF
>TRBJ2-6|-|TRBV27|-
TGTGCCAGCAGCCCTTCCGGGGCCAACGTCCTGACTTTC
CASSPSGANVLTF
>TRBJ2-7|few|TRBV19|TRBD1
TGTGCCAGTAGTCTGCGGAAACAGGGGGACTACGAGCAGTACTTC
CASSLRKQGDYEQYF
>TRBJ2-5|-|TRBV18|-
TGTGCCAGCTCACCATATCAGGGAGGACAAAAGACCCAGTACTTC
CASSPYQGGQKTQYF
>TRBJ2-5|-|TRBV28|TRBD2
TGTGCCCCCATTAAAACCGCAAGACTAGCGGGAGCATCGCAAGAGACCCAGTACTTC
CAPIKTARLAGASQETQYF
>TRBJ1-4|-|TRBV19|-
TGTGCCAGTAGTTCCCCGATAACGGAGAGAACTAATGAAAAACTGTTTTTT
CASSSPITERTNEKLFF
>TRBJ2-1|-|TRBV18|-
TGTGCCAGCTCACCGTTCGAGGCAGGGGCGGATGAGCAGTTCTTC
CASSPFEAGADEQFF
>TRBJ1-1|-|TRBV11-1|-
TGTGCCAGCAGCTTTCAGGGTCTCACTGAAGCTTTCTTT
CASSFQGLTEAFF
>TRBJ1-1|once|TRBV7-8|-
TGTGCCAGCAGCTTAGGTCAGGGCATCGGCACTGAAGCTTTCTTT
CASSLGQGIGTEAFF
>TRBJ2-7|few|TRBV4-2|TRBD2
TGTGCCAGCAGCCAAGATAGCGGGAGCTCCTACGAGCAGTACTTC
CASSQDSGSSYEQYF
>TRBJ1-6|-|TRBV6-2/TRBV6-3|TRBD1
TGTGCCAGCAGTTACAATGACAGGGGTGGTCCACCCCTCCACTTT
CASSYNDRGGPPLHF
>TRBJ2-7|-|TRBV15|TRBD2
TGTGCCACCAGCACTAGGACTAGCGGGATGAACGAGCAGTACTTC
CATSTRTSGMNEQYF
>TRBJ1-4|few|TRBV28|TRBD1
TGTGCCAGCAGTTTAACCGGGACAGGGTCGATGGAACTGTTTTTT
CASSLTGTGSMELFF
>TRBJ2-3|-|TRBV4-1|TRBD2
TGCGCCAGCAGCCCCATAGCCGGGACTAGCGGGACGCACACGCAGTATTTT
CASSPIAGTSGTHTQYF
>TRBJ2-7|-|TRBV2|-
TGTGCCAGCAGCAGGGGCCCCACTCGCGAGCAGTACTTC
CASSRGPTREQYF
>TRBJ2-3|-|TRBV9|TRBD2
TGTGCCAGCAGCGTAGGTTTTCTGGGGACTAGCGAGACAGATACGCAGTATTTT
CASSVGFLGTSETDTQYF
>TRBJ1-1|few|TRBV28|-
TGTGCCAGCATGCCAGGTCGGTTGATGTGGGCTTTCTTT
CASMPGRLMWAFF
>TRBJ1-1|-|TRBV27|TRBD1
TGTGCCAGCAGTTTATCGGAGGGGGCGCATGGTGAAGCTTTCTTT
CASSLSEGAHGEAFF
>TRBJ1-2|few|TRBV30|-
TGTGCCTGGAGTGTACAATTGTCAGGGCAGTCCTATGGCTACACCTTC
CAWSVQLSGQSYGYTF
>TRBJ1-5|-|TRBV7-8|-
TGTGCCAGCAGCTTGAGTCGGCTCCCCTCAGGGGATCAGCCCCAGCATTTT
CASSLSRLPSGDQPQHF
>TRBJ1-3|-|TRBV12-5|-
TGTGCTAGTGGTTTGGTACTGGGGGGTACTGGAAACACCATATATTTT
CASGLVLGGTGNTIYF
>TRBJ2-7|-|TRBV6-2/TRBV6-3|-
TGTGCCAGCAGTTACGGGCAGATCTACGAGCAGTACTTC
CASSYGQIYEQYF
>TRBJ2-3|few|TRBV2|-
TGTGCCAGCAGTGTTCTAACTAGCACAGATACGCAGTATTTT
CASSVLTSTDTQYF
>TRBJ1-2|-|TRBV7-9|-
TGTGCCAGCAGCTTCGGCCCGACACCTTACTATGGCTACACCTTC
CASSFGPTPYYGYTF
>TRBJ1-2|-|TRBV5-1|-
TGCGCCAGCAGCTTGAACGAGGCTGGCTACACCTTC
CASSLNEAGYTF
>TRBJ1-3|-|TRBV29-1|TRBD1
TGCAGCGTTGAAGCCCTCCGACAGGGTGGAAACACCATATATTTT
CSVEALRQGGNTIYF
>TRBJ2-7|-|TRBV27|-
TGTGCCAGCAGTTTGTCGGGGAGGGAGCAGTACTTC
CASSLSGREQYF
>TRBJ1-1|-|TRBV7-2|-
TGTGCCAGCAGCTTAGTATGGGTCAGGGGCACTGAAGCTTTCTTT
CASSLVWVRGTEAFF
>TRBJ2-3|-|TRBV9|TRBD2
TGTGCCAGCAGCGTAGAGAGCGGGAGTCAGTATGATACGCAGTATTTT
CASSVESGSQYDTQYF
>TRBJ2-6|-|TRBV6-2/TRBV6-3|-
TGTGCCAGCAGTGAGCACCGAGCCTCTGGGGCCAACGTCCTGACTTTC
CASSEHRASGANVLTF
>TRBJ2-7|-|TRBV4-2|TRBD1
TGTGCCAGCAGCCAAGACCGGGACAGGGACGAGCAGTACTTC
CASSQDRDRDEQYF
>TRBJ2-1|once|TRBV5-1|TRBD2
TGCGCCAGCAGCTTCGCGGGAGCGCAGTTCTTC
CASSFAGAQFF
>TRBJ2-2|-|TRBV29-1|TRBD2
TGCAGCGTTGAAGAAACTAGCGGGAGTACCGGGGAGCTGTTTTTT
CSVEETSGSTGELFF
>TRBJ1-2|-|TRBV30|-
TGTGCCTGGAGTGTACCAGGCGCCTATGGCTACACCTTC
CAWSVPGAYGYTF
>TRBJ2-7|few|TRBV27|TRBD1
TGTGCCAGCAGTTTAGGGACAGGGCTCGAGCAGTACTTC
CASSLGTGLEQYF
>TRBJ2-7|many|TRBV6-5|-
TGTGCCAGCAGCCCCACCGGGACACGCTCCTACGAGCAGTACTTC
CASSPTGTRSYEQYF
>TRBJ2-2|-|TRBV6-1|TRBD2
TGTGCCAGCAGTGGTAGCGGGATCCGACTAGCCGGGGAGCTGTTTTTT
CASSGSGIRLAGELFF
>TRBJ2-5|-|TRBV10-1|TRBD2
TGCGCCAGCAGTGAGTTCCCAGCGGGAGGGCTCTACGAGACCCAGTACTTC
CASSEFPAGGLYETQYF
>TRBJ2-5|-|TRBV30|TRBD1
TGTGCCCTGACTACGTATGGGGGGACAGGAGAACAAGAGACCCAGTACTTC
CALTTYGGTGEQETQYF
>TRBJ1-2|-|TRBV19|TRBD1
TGTGCCAGTAGGAACAACGACAGGGCATTAAACGATGGCTACACCTTC
CASRNNDRALNDGYTF
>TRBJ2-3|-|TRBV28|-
TGTGCCAGCAGGACTTCAGGGTATGGCACAGATACGCAGTATTTT
CASRTSGYGTDTQYF
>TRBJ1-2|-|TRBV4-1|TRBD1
TGCGCCAGCAGCCAAGAAGGGGGACAGGGGGCCGCTTTTGGCTACACCTTC
CASSQEGGQGAAFGYTF
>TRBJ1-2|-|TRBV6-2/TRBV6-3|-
TGTGCCAGCAGCCGAAGGACAGATGGGTCTTGGGGCTACACCTTC
CASSRRTDGSWGYTF
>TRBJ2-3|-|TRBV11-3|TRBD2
TGTGCCAGCAGCTTAGCCCAGACTAGCGGACCAGATACGCAGTATTTT
CASSLAQTSGPDTQYF
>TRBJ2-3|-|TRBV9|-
TGTGCCAGCAGCGAAAGCGGAAGCACAGATACGCAGTATTTT
CASSESGSTDTQYF
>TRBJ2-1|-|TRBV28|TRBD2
TGTGCCAGCAGTTCCTGGTTGCGGGAGGCTAACTACAATGAGCAGTTCTTC
CASSSWLREANYNEQFF
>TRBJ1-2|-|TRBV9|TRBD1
TGTGCCAGCAGCGTAGAAGAAGCGACAGGGTTCGGGGGCTACACCTTC
CASSVEEATGFGGYTF